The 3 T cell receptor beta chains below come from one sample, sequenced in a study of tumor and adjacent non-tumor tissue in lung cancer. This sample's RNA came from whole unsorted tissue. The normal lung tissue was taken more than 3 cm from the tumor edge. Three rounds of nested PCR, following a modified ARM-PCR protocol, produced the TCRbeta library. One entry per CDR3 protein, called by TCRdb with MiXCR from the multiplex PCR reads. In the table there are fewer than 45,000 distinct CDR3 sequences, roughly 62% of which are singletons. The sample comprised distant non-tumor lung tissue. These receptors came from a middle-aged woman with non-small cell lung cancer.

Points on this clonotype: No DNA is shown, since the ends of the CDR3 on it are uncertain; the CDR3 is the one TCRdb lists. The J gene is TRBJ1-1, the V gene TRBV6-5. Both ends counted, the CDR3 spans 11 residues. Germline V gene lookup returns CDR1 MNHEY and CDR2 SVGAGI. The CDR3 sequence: CASYKCTEAFF.

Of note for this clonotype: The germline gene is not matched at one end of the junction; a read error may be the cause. CDR3 sequence: CGSSPLDTGFYGTQYF. The CDR3 nucleotides read TGCGGCAGCAGCCCTTTGGACACGGGGTTTTACGGGACCCAGTACTTC. V and J are TRBV4-1 and TRBJ2-5; D is possibly TRBD1 or TRBD2 (5 bases each). CDR3 length: 16 residues. CDR1 is MGHRA, CDR2 YSYEKL, per germline.

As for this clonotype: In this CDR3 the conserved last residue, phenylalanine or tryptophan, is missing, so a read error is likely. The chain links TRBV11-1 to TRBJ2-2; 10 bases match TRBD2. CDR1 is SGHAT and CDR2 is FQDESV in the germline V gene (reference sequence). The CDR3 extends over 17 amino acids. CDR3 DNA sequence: TGTACCAACAGCCTAAATCTCCTAGCGGGAGCAGCCGGGGAGCTGTTTTCT. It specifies CTNSLNLLAGAAGELFS.